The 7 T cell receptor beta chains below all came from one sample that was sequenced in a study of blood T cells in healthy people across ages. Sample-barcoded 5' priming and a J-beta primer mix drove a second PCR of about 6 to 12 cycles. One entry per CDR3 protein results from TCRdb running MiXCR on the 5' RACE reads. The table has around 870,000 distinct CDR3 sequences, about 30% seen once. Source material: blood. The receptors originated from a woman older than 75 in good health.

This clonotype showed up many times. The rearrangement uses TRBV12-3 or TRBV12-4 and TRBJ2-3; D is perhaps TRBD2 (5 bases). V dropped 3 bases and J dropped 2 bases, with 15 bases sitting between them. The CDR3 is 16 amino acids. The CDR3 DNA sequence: TGTGCCAGCAGTTTGTCTAGCTTAGGTTTCACAGATACGCAGTATTTT. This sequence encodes CASSLSSLGFTDTQYF.

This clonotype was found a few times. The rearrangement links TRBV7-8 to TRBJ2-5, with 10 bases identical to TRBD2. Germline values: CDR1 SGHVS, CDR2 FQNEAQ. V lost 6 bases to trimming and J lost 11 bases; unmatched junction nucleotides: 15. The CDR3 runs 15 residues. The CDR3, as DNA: TGTGCCAGCAGAACAGCGGTTTTAGCGGGGGGCGGGCAGTACTTC. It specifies CASRTAVLAGGGQYF.

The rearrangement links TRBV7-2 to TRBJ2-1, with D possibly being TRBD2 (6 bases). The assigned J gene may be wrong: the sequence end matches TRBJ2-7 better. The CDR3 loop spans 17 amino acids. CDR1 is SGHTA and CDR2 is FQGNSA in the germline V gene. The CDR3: CASSLAIGARGYNEQYF. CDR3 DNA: TGTGCCAGCAGCTTAGCGATAGGGGCGCGGGGTTACAATGAGCAGTACTTC.

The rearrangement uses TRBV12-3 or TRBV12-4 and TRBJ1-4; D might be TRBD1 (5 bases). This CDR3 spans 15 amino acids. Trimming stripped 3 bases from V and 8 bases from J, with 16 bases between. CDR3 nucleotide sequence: TGTGCCAGCAGTTTTAGGAGACAGTCGGGGGAAAAACTGTTTTTT. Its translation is CASSFRRQSGEKLFF.

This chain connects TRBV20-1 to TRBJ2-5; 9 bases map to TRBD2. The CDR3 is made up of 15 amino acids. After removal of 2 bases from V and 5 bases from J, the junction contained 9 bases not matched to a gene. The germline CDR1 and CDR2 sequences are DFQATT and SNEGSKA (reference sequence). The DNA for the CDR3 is TGCAGTGCTAGAAATCCCCGGACTAGCGTTGAGACCCAGTACTTC. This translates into CSARNPRTSVETQYF.

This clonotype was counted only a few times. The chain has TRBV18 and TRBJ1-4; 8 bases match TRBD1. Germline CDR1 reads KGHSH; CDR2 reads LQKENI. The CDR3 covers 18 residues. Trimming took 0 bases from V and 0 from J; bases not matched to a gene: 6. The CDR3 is CASSPPRTGLTTNEKLFF. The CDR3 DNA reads TGTGCCAGCTCACCACCGAGGACAGGGCTAACAACTAATGAAAAACTGTTTTTT.

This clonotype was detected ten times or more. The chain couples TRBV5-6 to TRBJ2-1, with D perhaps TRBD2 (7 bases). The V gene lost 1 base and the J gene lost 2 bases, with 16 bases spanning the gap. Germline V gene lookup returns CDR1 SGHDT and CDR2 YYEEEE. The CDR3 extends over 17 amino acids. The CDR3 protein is CASSLSRGGPAYNEQFF. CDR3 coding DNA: TGTGCCAGCAGCTTGTCTCGCGGGGGCCCCGCCTACAATGAGCAGTTCTTC.